This TCR beta chain is from a study of neurological immune-mediated disorders. Study-level findings and limits: Grouping of repertoires by phylogeny put those of 18 of 34 multiple sclerosis patients into a single related-CDR3 cluster, a possible signature.

Trimming removed 5 bases from V and 8 bases from J, with 12 bases in between. Germline CDR1 and CDR2: SGHTA and FQGNSA. The CDR3 runs to 12 residues. By 5'RACE with 10-nucleotide random UMIs, the cDNA was made. Per sequencing run, 15-18 subjects together gave over 170 million TCR-beta sequences. One entry per CDR3 protein, called by TCRdb with MiXCR from the 5' RACE reads. The table lists about 70,000 distinct CDR3 sequences, roughly 3.1% of them singletons. The unsorted libraries were generated from a total of 2 million PBMCs, which had been stored in RNAlater at -80 C. This clonotype was seen ten or more times. Its cognate antigen is unknown.

Material: PBMCs. This chain links TRBV7-2 with TRBJ1-1; D is unclear. This receptor was obtained from a woman aged 50 to 65 with multiple sclerosis. The CDR3 here is CASSHLGAEAFF. CDR3 coding DNA: TGTGCCAGCAGCCACTTGGGAGCCGAAGCTTTCTTT.